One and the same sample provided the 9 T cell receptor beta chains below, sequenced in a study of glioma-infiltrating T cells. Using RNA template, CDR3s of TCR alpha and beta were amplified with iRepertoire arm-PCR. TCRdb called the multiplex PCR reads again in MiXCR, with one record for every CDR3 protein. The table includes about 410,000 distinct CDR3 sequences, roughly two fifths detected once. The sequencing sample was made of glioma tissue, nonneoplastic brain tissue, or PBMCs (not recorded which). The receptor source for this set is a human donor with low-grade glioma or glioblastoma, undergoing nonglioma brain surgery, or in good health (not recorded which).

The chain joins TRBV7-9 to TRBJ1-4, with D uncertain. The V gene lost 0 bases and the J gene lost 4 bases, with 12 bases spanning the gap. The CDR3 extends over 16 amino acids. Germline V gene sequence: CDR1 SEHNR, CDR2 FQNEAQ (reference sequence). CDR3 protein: CASSLAFGLLNEKLFF. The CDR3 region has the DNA TGTGCCAGCAGCTTAGCTTTCGGGCTACTTAATGAAAAACTGTTTTTT.

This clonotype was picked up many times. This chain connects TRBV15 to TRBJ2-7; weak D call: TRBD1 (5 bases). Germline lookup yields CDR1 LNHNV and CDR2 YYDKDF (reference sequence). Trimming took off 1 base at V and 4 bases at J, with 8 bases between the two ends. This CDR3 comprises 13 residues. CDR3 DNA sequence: TGTGCCACCAGCAGAGGACAGCAGTACGAGCAGTACTTC. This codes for CATSRGQQYEQYF.

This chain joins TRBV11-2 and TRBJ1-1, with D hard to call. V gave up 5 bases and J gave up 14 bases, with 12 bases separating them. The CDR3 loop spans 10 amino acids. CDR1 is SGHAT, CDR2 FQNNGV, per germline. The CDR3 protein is CASSHRAAFF. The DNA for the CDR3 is TGTGCCAGCAGCCATCGGGCCGCCTTCTTT.

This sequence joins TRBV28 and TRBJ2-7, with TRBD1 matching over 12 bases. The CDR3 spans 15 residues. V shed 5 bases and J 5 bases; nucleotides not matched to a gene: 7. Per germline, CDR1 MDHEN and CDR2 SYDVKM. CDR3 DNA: TGTGCCAGCAGTGCACCCGGGACAGGGGGCGACGAGCAGTACTTC. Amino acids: CASSAPGTGGDEQYF.

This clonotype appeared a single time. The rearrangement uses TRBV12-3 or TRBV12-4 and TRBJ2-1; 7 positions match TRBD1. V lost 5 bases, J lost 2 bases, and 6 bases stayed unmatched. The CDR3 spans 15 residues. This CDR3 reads CASSPGTVAYNEQFF. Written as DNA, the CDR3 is TGTGCCAGCAGTCCCGGGACAGTTGCCTACAATGAGCAGTTCTTC.

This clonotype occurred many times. The CDR3 sequence: CASSYPAGQGANEQFF. CDR3 sequence (DNA): TGTGCCAGCAGTTACCCGGCCGGACAGGGGGCGAATGAGCAGTTCTTC. This chain connects TRBV6-2 or TRBV6-3 to TRBJ2-1, with 11 bases that match TRBD1. The CDR3 has 16 residues. J was trimmed by 7 bases and V by 2 bases; bases with no gene match: 7. Germline CDR1 reads MNHEY; CDR2 reads SVGEGT.

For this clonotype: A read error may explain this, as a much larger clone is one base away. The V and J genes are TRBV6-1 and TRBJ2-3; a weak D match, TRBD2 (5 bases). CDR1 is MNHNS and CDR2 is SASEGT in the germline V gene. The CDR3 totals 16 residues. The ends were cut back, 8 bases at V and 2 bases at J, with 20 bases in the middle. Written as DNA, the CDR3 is TGTGCCAGCCCCAACCCATACGGACTGATCACAGATACGCAGTATTTT. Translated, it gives CASPNPYGLITDTQYF.

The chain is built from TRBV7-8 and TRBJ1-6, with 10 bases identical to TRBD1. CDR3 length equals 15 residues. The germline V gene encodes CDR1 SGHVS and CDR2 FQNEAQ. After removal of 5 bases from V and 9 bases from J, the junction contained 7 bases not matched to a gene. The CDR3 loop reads CASSPTGGWTSPLHF. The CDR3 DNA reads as TGTGCCAGCAGCCCGACAGGGGGCTGGACTTCACCCCTCCACTTT. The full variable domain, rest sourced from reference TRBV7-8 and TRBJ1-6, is GAGVSQSPRYKVAKRGQDVALRCDPISGHVSLFWYQQALGQGPEFLTYFQNEAQLDKSGLPSDRFFAERPEGSVSTLKIQRTQQEDSAVYLCASSPTGGWTSPLHFGNGTRLTVT.

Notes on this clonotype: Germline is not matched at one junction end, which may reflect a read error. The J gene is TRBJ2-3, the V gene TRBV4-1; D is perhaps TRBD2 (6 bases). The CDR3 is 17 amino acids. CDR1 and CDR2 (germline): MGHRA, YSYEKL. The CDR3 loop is CANSQQPSGGVPDTQYF. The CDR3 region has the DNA TGCGCCAACAGCCAGCAGCCGTCGGGCGGGGTCCCAGATACGCAGTATTTT.